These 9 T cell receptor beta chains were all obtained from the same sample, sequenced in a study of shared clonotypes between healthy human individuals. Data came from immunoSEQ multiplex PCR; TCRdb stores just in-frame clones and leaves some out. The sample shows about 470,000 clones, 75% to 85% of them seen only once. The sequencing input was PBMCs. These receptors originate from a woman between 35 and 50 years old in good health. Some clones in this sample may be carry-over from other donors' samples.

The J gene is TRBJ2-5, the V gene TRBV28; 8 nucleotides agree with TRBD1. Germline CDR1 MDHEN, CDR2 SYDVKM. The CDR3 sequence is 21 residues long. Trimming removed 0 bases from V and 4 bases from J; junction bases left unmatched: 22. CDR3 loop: CASSLCEGMVSGGRSGETQYF. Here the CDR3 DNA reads TGTGCCAGCAGTTTATGCGAAGGTATGGTGTCAGGGGGCAGGTCGGGAGAGACCCAGTACTTC.

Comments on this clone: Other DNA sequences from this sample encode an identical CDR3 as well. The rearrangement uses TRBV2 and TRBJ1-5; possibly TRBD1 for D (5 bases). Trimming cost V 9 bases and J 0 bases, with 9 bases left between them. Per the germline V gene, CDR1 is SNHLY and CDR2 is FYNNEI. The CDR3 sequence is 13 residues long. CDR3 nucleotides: TGTGCCAGTCGCAGGGATAGCAATCAGCCCCAGCATTTT. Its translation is CASRRDSNQPQHF.

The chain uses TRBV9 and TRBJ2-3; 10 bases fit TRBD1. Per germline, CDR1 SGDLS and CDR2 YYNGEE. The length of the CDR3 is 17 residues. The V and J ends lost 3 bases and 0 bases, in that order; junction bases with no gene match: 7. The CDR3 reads CASSGTTGGSSTDTQYF. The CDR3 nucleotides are TGTGCCAGCAGCGGAACGACAGGGGGCTCGAGCACAGATACGCAGTATTTT.

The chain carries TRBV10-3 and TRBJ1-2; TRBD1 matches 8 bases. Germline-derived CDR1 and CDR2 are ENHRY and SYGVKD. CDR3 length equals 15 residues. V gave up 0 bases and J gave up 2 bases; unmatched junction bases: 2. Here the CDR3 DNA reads TGTGCCATCAGTGAGTCTGGGGACAGGAACTATGGCTACACCTTC. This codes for CAISESGDRNYGYTF.

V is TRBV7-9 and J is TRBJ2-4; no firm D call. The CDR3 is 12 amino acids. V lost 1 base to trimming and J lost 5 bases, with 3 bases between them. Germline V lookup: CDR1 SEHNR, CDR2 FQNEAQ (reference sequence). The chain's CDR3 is CASSLDQNIQYF. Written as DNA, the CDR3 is TGTGCCAGCAGCTTAGACCAAAACATTCAGTACTTC.

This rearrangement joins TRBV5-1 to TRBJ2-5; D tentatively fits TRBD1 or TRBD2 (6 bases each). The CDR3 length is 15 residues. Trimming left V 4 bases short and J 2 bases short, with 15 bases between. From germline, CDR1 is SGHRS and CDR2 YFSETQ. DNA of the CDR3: TGCGCCAGCAGCGGGGGCGGGGCGTCTCAAGAGACCCAGTACTTC. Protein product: CASSGGGASQETQYF.

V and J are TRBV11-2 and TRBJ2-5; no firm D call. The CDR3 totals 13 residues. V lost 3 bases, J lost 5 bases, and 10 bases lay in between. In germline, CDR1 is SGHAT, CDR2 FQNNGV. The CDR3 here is CASSFQRAETQYF. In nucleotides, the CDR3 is TGTGCCAGCAGCTTCCAGCGTGCGGAGACCCAGTACTTC.

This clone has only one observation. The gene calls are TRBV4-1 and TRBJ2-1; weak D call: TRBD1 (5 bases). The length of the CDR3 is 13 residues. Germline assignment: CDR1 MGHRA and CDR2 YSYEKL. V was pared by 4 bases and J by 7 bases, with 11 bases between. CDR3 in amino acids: CASSRGQGNEQFF. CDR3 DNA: TGCGCCAGCAGCCGCGGCCAGGGAAATGAGCAGTTCTTC.

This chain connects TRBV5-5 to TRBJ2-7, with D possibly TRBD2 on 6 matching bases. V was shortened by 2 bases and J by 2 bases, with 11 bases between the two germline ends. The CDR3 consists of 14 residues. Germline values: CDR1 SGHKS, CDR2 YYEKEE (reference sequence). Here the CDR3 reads CASSFGSGTYEQYF. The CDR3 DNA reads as TGTGCCAGCAGCTTCGGTAGCGGCACCTACGAGCAGTACTTC.